The 17 T cell receptor beta chains in this list originate from one sample, sequenced in a study of T-cell memory formation after mild COVID-19. TCRdb reprocessed the 5' RACE reads via MiXCR and lists one record per CDR3 protein. There are roughly 560,000 distinct CDR3 sequences in the sample; roughly 20% occur only once, and approximately 12% lies in the top ten. Sequences were obtained from PBMCs or a T cell subset sorted from them (not recorded which). The receptors were sampled from an adult woman who had mild COVID-19 (a few samples of this study predate the infection). Cell type and time point are not known.

This rearrangement joins TRBV4-3 to TRBJ1-5; maybe TRBD1 (5 bases). Germline CDR1 reads LGHNA; CDR2 reads YSLEER. The V end lost 0 bases, the J end lost 6 bases, and 15 bases lay between the germline ends. This CDR3 is 16 amino acids long. The CDR3 DNA sequence: TGCGCCAGCAGCCAAGACTTGCGGGGGATATTTCAGCCCCAGCATTTT. This encodes CASSQDLRGIFQPQHF.

The gene calls are TRBV5-1 and TRBJ2-5; D perhaps matches TRBD2 (5 bases). Between the trimmed V and J ends, which lost 3 bases and 5 bases, there was a span of 20 bases. This CDR3 region has 16 residues. Germline V gives CDR1 SGHRS, CDR2 YFSETQ. This CDR3 is CASSSGSSAVGETQYF. CDR3 nucleotide sequence: TGCGCCAGCAGCTCGGGGTCTTCGGCGGTTGGTGAGACCCAGTACTTC.

This chain uses TRBV20-1 with TRBJ2-7; D may correspond to TRBD1 or TRBD2 (5 bases each). The CDR3 contains 15 residues. Germline lookup yields CDR1 DFQATT and CDR2 SNEGSKA (reference sequence). Trimming left V 7 bases short and J 3 bases short, with 22 bases between. CDR3 region: CSGADWGVGDYEQYF. CDR3 DNA sequence: TGCAGTGGGGCTGATTGGGGCGTGGGGGACTACGAGCAGTACTTC.

The sample holds a few counts of this clonotype. The CDR3 nucleotides read TGTGCCAGCAGCTTAGTTAGGGGCGCCTTAGGAGGCTACACCTTC. Residues: CASSLVRGALGGYTF. The rearrangement links TRBV7-9 to TRBJ1-2; tentative D call: TRBD1 (5 bases). The CDR3 is made up of 15 amino acids. Trimming left V 1 base short and J 8 bases short, with 17 bases between. CDR1 SEHNR and CDR2 FQNEAQ come from the germline V gene (reference sequence).

The V gene is TRBV9, the J gene TRBJ2-7; 10 bases are a match to TRBD1. V trimming: 3 bases; J trimming: 5 bases; junction bases outside the gene matches: 5. Germline V gene data show CDR1 as SGDLS and CDR2 as YYNGEE. The CDR3 length is 14 residues. DNA for the CDR3: TGTGCCAGCAGCGCCGGGACAGGGGTCAACGAGCAGTACTTC. It specifies CASSAGTGVNEQYF.

This clonotype was detected only a few times. The J gene is TRBJ2-2, the V gene TRBV10-2; 9 bases are a match to TRBD2. The CDR3 sequence is 16 residues long. V gave up 6 bases and J gave up 5 bases; unmatched junction bases: 10. The germline gives CDR1 WSHSY, CDR2 SAAADI. Here the CDR3 DNA reads TGCGCCAGCAGGACTAGCGGTCCATCATCGACCGGGGAGCTGTTTTTT. Its translation: CASRTSGPSSTGELFF.

The rearrangement links TRBV7-3 to TRBJ1-2; 9 bases match TRBD1. Per the germline V gene, CDR1 is SGHTA and CDR2 is FQGTGA. The junction had 8 bases not matched to a gene; V was cut back by 4 bases and J by 8 bases. The length of the CDR3 is 14 residues. The CDR3 region has the DNA TGTGCCAGCAGCTCAACAGGGGGCGGTGTAGGCTACACCTTC. Its protein is CASSSTGGGVGYTF.

J is TRBJ2-5 and V is TRBV9, with a weak D call TRBD2 (6 bases). CDR3 size: 15 residues. V was pared by 0 bases and J by 3 bases, with 12 bases between. The germline V gene has CDR1 SGDLS and CDR2 YYNGEE. The CDR3 bases are TGTGCCAGCAGCGTAGATTTAGCGGTAGAAGAGACCCAGTACTTC. Protein sequence: CASSVDLAVEETQYF.

This clonotype was counted between two and nine times. V gene TRBV27 combines with J gene TRBJ2-1; D gene unclear. CDR1 and CDR2 (germline): MNHEY, SMNVEV (reference sequence). V was pared by 2 bases and J by 0 bases, with 14 bases between. The CDR3 has 17 amino acids. CDR3 region: CASSLSQALFSYNEQFF. The CDR3 region has the DNA TGTGCCAGCAGTTTAAGTCAGGCCCTTTTCTCCTACAATGAGCAGTTCTTC.

The V call is TRBV12-5, the J call TRBJ2-2, with unresolved D. Germline CDR1 LGHNT, CDR2 FRNRAP. The V end was cut by 1 base, the J end by 4 bases, with 4 bases between. The CDR3 spans 13 residues. The DNA for the CDR3 is TGTGCTAGTGGTTTGGCACTCACCGGGGAGCTGTTTTTT. This encodes CASGLALTGELFF. Full variable domain (outside the CDR3, taken from reference TRBV12-5 and TRBJ2-2): DARVTQTPRHKVTEMGQEVTMRCQPILGHNTVFWYRQTMMQGLELLAYFRNRAPLDDSGMPKDRFSAEMPDATLATLKIQPSEPRDSAVYFCASGLALTGELFFGEGSRLTVL.

This clonotype was counted at least ten times. V is TRBV5-1 and J is TRBJ1-1; D remains unclear. With 1 base removed from V and 3 bases from J, the gap between germline ends came to 4 bases. Germline CDR1 is SGHRS and CDR2 is YFSETQ. The CDR3 consists of 12 residues. The CDR3 DNA sequence: TGCGCCAGCAGCTTGTACGACACTGAAGCTTTCTTT. Protein product: CASSLYDTEAFF.

This clonotype occurred a few times. CDR3 loop: CATRAGPSYEQYF. CDR3 DNA: TGTGCCACCAGGGCAGGGCCGTCCTACGAGCAGTACTTC. This chain links TRBV15 with TRBJ2-7; TRBD1 is a possible D gene (5 bases). Deletions cut 6 bases from V and 1 base from J, with 10 bases between. Germline V gene sequence: CDR1 LNHNV, CDR2 YYDKDF (reference sequence). The CDR3 is made up of 13 amino acids. Full variable domain (outside the CDR3, taken from reference TRBV15 and TRBJ2-7): DAMVIQNPRYQVTQFGKPVTLSCSQTLNHNVMYWYQQKSSQAPKLLFHYYDKDFNNEADTPDNFQSRRPNTSFCFLDIRSPGLGDTAMYLCATRAGPSYEQYFGPGTRLTVT.

This chain links TRBV20-1 with TRBJ2-1; 10 bases are a match to TRBD2. The ends lost 6 bases at V and 1 base at J; junction bases unmatched: 6. Germline loops: CDR1 DFQATT, CDR2 SNEGSKA (reference sequence). The CDR3 covers 15 residues. The CDR3 loop is CSAPSGRGSYNEQFF. CDR3 nucleotide sequence: TGCAGTGCGCCTAGCGGGAGAGGATCCTACAATGAGCAGTTCTTC.

The chain carries TRBV20-1 and TRBJ2-7; no clear D. The CDR3 loop spans 12 amino acids. V was clipped by 6 bases and J by 4 bases, with 13 bases between them. Per the germline V gene, CDR1 is DFQATT and CDR2 is SNEGSKA (reference sequence). The DNA of the CDR3 is TGCAGTGCGCGTAGGCAGGAGTACGAGCAGTACTTC. It is translated as CSARRQEYEQYF.

The chain has TRBV7-9 and TRBJ2-3, with D possibly being TRBD1 (6 bases). The CDR3 sequence is 14 residues long. CDR1 and CDR2 (germline): SEHNR, FQNEAQ (reference sequence). V was pared by 4 bases and J by 4 bases, with 12 bases between. The CDR3 spells CASSSGDGPDTQYF. The CDR3 region has the DNA TGTGCCAGCAGCTCAGGGGACGGCCCAGATACGCAGTATTTT. Together with reference TRBV7-9 and TRBJ2-3, the CDR3 gives the full variable domain: DTGVSQNPRHKITKRGQNVTFRCDPISEHNRLYWYRQTLGQGPEFLTYFQNEAQLEKSRLLSDRFSAERPKGSFSTLEIQRTEQGDSAMYLCASSSGDGPDTQYFGPGTRLTVL.

This chain joins TRBV5-6 and TRBJ1-6; D is ambiguous. Trimming cost V 0 bases and J 4 bases, with 11 bases left between them. The CDR3 runs 16 residues. The germline gives CDR1 SGHDT, CDR2 YYEEEE. The CDR3 DNA reads TGTGCCAGCAGCTTGGATGGAGGCGGATATAATTCACCCCTCCACTTT. It is translated as CASSLDGGGYNSPLHF.

In this sample, this clonotype turned up a few times. The rearrangement joins TRBV29-1 to TRBJ2-3, with unresolved D. The CDR3 contains 11 residues. Trimming shortened V by 5 bases and J by 6 bases, and 9 bases separated the two germline ends. Looked up from germline, CDR1 is SQVTM and CDR2 is ANQGSEA. CDR3 sequence reads: CSVYLMDTQYF. The DNA for the CDR3 is TGCAGCGTTTACCTAATGGATACGCAGTATTTT.